This entry features one T cell receptor (beta chain) sequence. The antigen is undetermined. With V trimmed by 6 bases and J by 3 bases, 11 bases remained unmatched. Germline V gives CDR1 MNHEY, CDR2 SMNVEV (reference sequence). CDR3 size: 16 residues. This sample stems from a study of T cells in Graves' hyperthyroidism and ophthalmopathy. General study results and limits: The majority of expanded thyroid clonotypes above 0.001 also appeared in blood.

Researchers amplified the TCR beta CDR3 regions from RNA transcripts. HTBI primers were employed in a first-round RT-PCR of the TCR CDR3. TCRdb processed the multiplex PCR reads anew with MiXCR; each CDR3 protein has one entry. This sample has 330,000 or so distinct CDR3 sequences, with less than 20% found just once. A Clinical Activity Score of at least 3, a NOSPECS grade of at least 4 and a duration under 3 months were recorded in the ophthalmopathy patients. Investigators excluded patients with uncontrolled infection, other autoimmune disease, pregnancy or lactation. This chain links TRBV27 with TRBJ2-4; 7 nucleotides agree with TRBD2. Sequences were obtained from blood. The sequence was obtained from a man in his fifties with Graves' ophthalmopathy. CDR3 region: CASSEESGGVKNIQYF. CDR3 coding DNA: TGTGCCAGCAGCGAAGAATCGGGGGGAGTCAAAAACATTCAGTACTTC.